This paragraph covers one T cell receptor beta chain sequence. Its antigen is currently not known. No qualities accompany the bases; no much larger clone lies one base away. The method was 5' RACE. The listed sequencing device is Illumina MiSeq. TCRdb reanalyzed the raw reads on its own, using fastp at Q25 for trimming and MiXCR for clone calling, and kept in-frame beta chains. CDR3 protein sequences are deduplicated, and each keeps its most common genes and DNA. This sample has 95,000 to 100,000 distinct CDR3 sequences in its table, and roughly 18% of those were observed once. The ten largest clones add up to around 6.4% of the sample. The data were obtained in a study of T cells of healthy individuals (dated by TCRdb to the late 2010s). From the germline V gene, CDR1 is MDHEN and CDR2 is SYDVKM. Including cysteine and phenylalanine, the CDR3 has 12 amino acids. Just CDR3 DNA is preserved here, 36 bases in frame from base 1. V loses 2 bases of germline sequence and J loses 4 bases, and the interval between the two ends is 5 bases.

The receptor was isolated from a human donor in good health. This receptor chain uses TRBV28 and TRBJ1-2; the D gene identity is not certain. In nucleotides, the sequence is TGTGCCAGCAGTTTAGGGGTCTATGGCTACACCTTC. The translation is CASSLGVYGYTF.